This TCR beta chain appears in the sequencing data of a study of T cells in Graves' hyperthyroidism and ophthalmopathy. Study observations and caveats: Ophthalmopathy was identified by the model a median 6.5 months ahead of onset. Blood also contained most expanded thyroid clonotypes above 0.001.

In its sample, this clonotype was seen many times. As yet, its antigen is unknown. Amplified regions were TCR beta CDR3 sequences from RNA transcripts. Carried out on the TCR CDR3, a first-round RT-PCR used the HTBI primer set. TCRdb used MiXCR to reprocess the multiplex PCR reads, holding one entry per CDR3 protein. The sample yields hundreds of thousands of distinct CDR3 sequences, about 24% seen once. J gave up 2 bases and V 4 bases, and 6 bases lay outside the gene matches. The CDR3 runs to 15 residues. CDR1 is SGHTA and CDR2 is FQGNSA in the germline V gene. Those patients with uncontrolled infection, other autoimmune disease, pregnancy or lactation were excluded. Diagnosis relied on clinical symptoms, serum thyroxine and TRAb, thyroid ultrasound and orbital computed tomography.

The chain carries TRBV7-2 and TRBJ2-7; the match to TRBD2 covers 9 bases. The receptor comes from a woman between 40 and 55 years old with Graves' ophthalmopathy. The sample was blood. The CDR3 DNA reads TGTGCCAGCAGCTGGATGACTAGCGGCACCTACGAGCAGTACTTC. Protein product: CASSWMTSGTYEQYF.